These 29 T cell receptor beta chains came from one sample sequenced in a study of T cell responses to AZD1222 COVID-19 vaccine. Profiled with immunoSEQ multiplex PCR; TCRdb holds only in-frame clones, not every one. Here the sample spans around 150,000 clones, 94% being singletons. The sequences come from peripheral blood, collected on day 0 of AZD1222 vaccination. Receptors were obtained from an adult in good health.

DNA of the CDR3: TGTGCCAGCAGTTCAGGCGTGGAAGCTTTCTTT. Amino acids: CASSSGVEAFF. The chain carries TRBV27 and TRBJ1-1; D not resolved. The V gene's germline CDR1 is MNHEY and CDR2 SMNVEV (reference sequence). V lost 4 bases and J 8 bases, leaving 8 bases between the germline ends. This CDR3 region has 11 residues.

V is TRBV2 and J is TRBJ1-2; tentative D call: TRBD1 (6 bases). Germline V gene sequence: CDR1 SNHLY, CDR2 FYNNEI. CDR3 length equals 14 residues. With 4 bases removed from V and 4 bases from J, the gap between germline ends came to 13 bases. CDR3: CASSGGPAGYGYTF. The CDR3 coding sequence is TGTGCCAGCAGTGGGGGGCCGGCGGGCTATGGCTACACCTTC.

This clone was picked up many times. V usage is TRBV19 and J usage is TRBJ1-4; tentative D call: TRBD1 (5 bases). The CDR3 is 14 residues long. CDR1 and CDR2 (germline): LNHDA, SQIVND (reference sequence). Deletions cut 7 bases from V and 6 bases from J, with 15 bases between. The CDR3 bases are TGTGCCAGTAACGGTGGGACGGAGTATGAAAAACTGTTTTTT. Translating it yields CASNGGTEYEKLFF.

This sequence joins TRBV5-6 and TRBJ2-3; D is unresolved. V was shortened by 0 bases and J by 2 bases, with 4 bases between the two germline ends. CDR3 length equals 13 residues. In germline, CDR1 is SGHDT, CDR2 YYEEEE. DNA for the CDR3: TGTGCCAGCAGCTTGGGCCTCACAGATACGCAGTATTTT. Translation gives CASSLGLTDTQYF.

The chain is built from TRBV3-1 (or the pseudogene TRBV3-2) and TRBJ1-1, with TRBD1 as a possible D gene (5 bases). The V end was cut by 6 bases, the J end by 5 bases, with 16 bases between. CDR1 LGHDT and CDR2 YNNKEL come from the germline V gene (reference sequence). The CDR3 is 14 amino acids. CDR3 coding DNA: TGTGCCAGCAGGCCAACGGTGGGGGGAACTGAAGCTTTCTTT. It yields the protein CASRPTVGGTEAFF.

This clone was detected only once. The chain recombines TRBV29-1 with TRBJ1-2, with D tentatively TRBD1 (5 bases). The germline V gene has CDR1 SQVTM and CDR2 ANQGSEA. The CDR3 contains 15 residues. The V end was cut by 7 bases, the J end by 6 bases, with 24 bases between. CDR3 sequence (DNA): TGCAGCGCCCCGGCCCTGGGGGGACCGGTTCATGGCTACACCTTC. It yields the protein CSAPALGGPVHGYTF.

The chain combines TRBV19 with TRBJ1-2; D gene uncertain. From germline, CDR1 is LNHDA and CDR2 SQIVND (reference sequence). The CDR3 is 14 amino acids. Deletions cut 0 bases from V and 4 bases from J, with 9 bases between. CDR3 in DNA: TGTGCCAGTAGTATAGATGTGGCAGGCTATGGCTACACCTTC. Protein: CASSIDVAGYGYTF.

The chain combines TRBV5-1 with TRBJ1-1; the D is unclear. CDR1 is SGHRS and CDR2 is YFSETQ in the germline V gene. The CDR3 is 11 residues long. V was cut by 6 bases and J by 1 base, with 4 bases left in between. CDR3 nucleotide sequence: TGCGCCAGCAAAACGAACACTGAAGCTTTCTTT. This encodes CASKTNTEAFF.

This chain uses TRBV7-8 with TRBJ1-2; 7 bases match TRBD1. Germline V gene data show CDR1 as SGHVS and CDR2 as FQNEAQ. This CDR3 has 14 amino acids. V trimming: 0 bases; J trimming: 6 bases; junction bases outside the gene matches: 4. CDR3 protein: CASSLARGTNGYTF. CDR3 nucleotide sequence: TGTGCCAGCAGCTTAGCCAGGGGGACCAATGGCTACACCTTC.

The genes are TRBV5-4 and TRBJ2-1; 11 nucleotides line up with TRBD2. V shed 5 bases, J shed 5 bases, and the junction held 12 bases outside the gene matches. Germline V gives CDR1 SGHNT, CDR2 YYREEE (reference sequence). The length of the CDR3 is 17 residues. Here the CDR3 DNA reads TGTGCCAGCAGTCGTTATAGCGGGGGGGCCAATAACAATGAGCAGTTCTTC. Amino acid sequence: CASSRYSGGANNNEQFF.

The V gene is TRBV19, the J gene TRBJ1-6; D call uncertain. V lost 6 bases, J lost 0 bases, and 18 bases lay in between. The CDR3 is 18 residues long. CDR1 is LNHDA, CDR2 SQIVND, per germline (reference sequence). The CDR3 reads CASSPFQVTSSYNSPLHF. CDR3 coding DNA: TGTGCCAGTAGCCCATTCCAAGTTACGAGCTCCTATAATTCACCCCTCCACTTT.

The rearrangement joins TRBV5-6 to TRBJ2-7, with 7 bases aligning to TRBD2. CDR3 size: 16 residues. The trim removed 4 bases at V and 1 base at J, leaving 11 bases unmatched. The germline V gene encodes CDR1 SGHDT and CDR2 YYEEEE. The CDR3 protein is CASSKTVGGWSYEQYV. The DNA for the CDR3 is TGTGCCAGCAGCAAGACGGTGGGAGGGTGGTCCTACGAGCAGTACGTC.

In this sample, this clone turned up once. The CDR3 nucleotides are TGTGCCAGCAGCAAACAGGGGGGAGAGCAGTACGTC. It translates to CASSKQGGEQYV. The gene calls are TRBV12-3 or TRBV12-4 and TRBJ2-7, with 8 bases fitting TRBD1. CDR3 length: 12 amino acids. The junction had 5 bases not matched to a gene; V was cut back by 6 bases and J by 7 bases.

The V call is TRBV4-1, the J call TRBJ1-2; D possibly corresponds to TRBD1 (6 bases). Trimming removed 0 bases from V and 2 bases from J, with 7 bases in between. There are 14 residues in the CDR3. CDR1 is MGHRA and CDR2 is YSYEKL in the germline V gene. In DNA form, the CDR3 reads TGCGCCAGCAGCCAAGATCAGGGGAACTATGGCTACACCTTC. Protein: CASSQDQGNYGYTF.

The chain carries TRBV28 and TRBJ1-5; unclear D gene. V lost 10 bases and J lost 8, with 6 bases in between. The CDR3 has 9 amino acids. The germline V gene encodes CDR1 MDHEN and CDR2 SYDVKM. The CDR3 region is CATGEPQHF. The CDR3 region has the DNA TGTGCCACCGGCGAGCCCCAGCATTTT. Combining the CDR3 with reference TRBV28 and TRBJ1-5 gives the whole variable domain DVKVTQSSRYLVKRTGEKVFLECVQDMDHENMFWYRQDPGLGLRLIYFSYDVKMKEKGDIPEGYSVSREKKERFSLILESASTNQTSMYLCATGEPQHFGDGTRLSIL.

The rearrangement uses TRBV11-1 and TRBJ2-3; no reliable D call. The CDR3 is 16 residues long. The germline V gene encodes CDR1 SGHAT and CDR2 FQDESV (reference sequence). Trimming took off 1 base at V and 0 bases at J, with 11 bases between the two ends. The CDR3 region is CASSLGLRLSTDTQYF. The CDR3 region has the DNA TGTGCCAGCAGCTTAGGGTTACGGCTAAGCACAGATACGCAGTATTTT.

The genes are TRBV2 and TRBJ2-2; D gene ambiguous. With 6 bases removed from V and 5 bases from J, the gap between germline ends came to 10 bases. Germline V CDR1 and CDR2: SNHLY, FYNNEI. The CDR3 covers 13 residues. The CDR3 region is CASRERQTGELFF. CDR3 DNA sequence: TGTGCCAGCAGGGAAAGGCAGACCGGGGAGCTGTTTTTT.

The chain is built from TRBV4-2 and TRBJ1-1; TRBD1 aligns across 8 bases. In germline, CDR1 is LGHNA, CDR2 YNFKEQ. The V gene end was trimmed by 1 base and the J gene end by 1 base; junction bases not matched to a gene: 5. This CDR3 has 16 amino acids. CDR3 region: CASSQVQGAWNTEAFF. The DNA of the CDR3 is TGTGCCAGCAGCCAAGTGCAGGGGGCCTGGAACACTGAAGCTTTCTTT.

The chain recombines TRBV3-1 (or the pseudogene TRBV3-2) with TRBJ1-6, with 7 bases identical to TRBD1. The CDR3 length is 13 residues. The J segment lost 10 bases and the V segment lost 2 bases, leaving 2 bases of the junction unmatched. The germline V gene has CDR1 LGHDT and CDR2 YNNKEL (reference sequence). CDR3 DNA sequence: TGTGCCAGCAGCCAACAGGGGGAATCACCCCTCCACTTT. Protein sequence: CASSQQGESPLHF.

This chain links TRBV7-8 with TRBJ1-1, with 8 bases matching TRBD1. Per the germline V gene, CDR1 is SGHVS and CDR2 is FQNEAQ. The trim removed 5 bases at V and 0 bases at J, leaving 5 bases unmatched. This CDR3 has 15 residues. The CDR3: CASSVTGGMNTEAFF. The CDR3 DNA follows: TGTGCCAGCAGCGTCACAGGGGGGATGAACACTGAAGCTTTCTTT.

The chain has TRBV27 and TRBJ2-7; 7 positions match TRBD1. CDR3 size: 13 residues. V trimming: 6 bases; J trimming: 4 bases; junction bases outside the gene matches: 6. The germline V gene encodes CDR1 MNHEY and CDR2 SMNVEV (reference sequence). The CDR3 protein is CASSTGVGYEQYV. The CDR3 DNA reads as TGTGCCAGCAGCACAGGGGTCGGATACGAGCAGTACGTC.

V and J are TRBV19 and TRBJ1-5, with unresolved D. Per germline, CDR1 LNHDA and CDR2 SQIVND (reference sequence). V lost 1 base and J 0 bases, leaving 7 bases between the germline ends. The CDR3 loop spans 15 amino acids. The CDR3 spells CASSIGSYSNQPQHF. For the CDR3, the DNA is TGTGCCAGTAGTATAGGAAGCTATAGCAATCAGCCCCAGCATTTT.

The chain has TRBV5-1 and TRBJ2-7, with 11 bases aligning to TRBD2. There are 15 residues in the CDR3. The trim removed 0 bases at V and 2 bases at J, leaving 1 base unmatched. In germline, CDR1 is SGHRS, CDR2 YFSETQ. The CDR3 nucleotides are TGCGCCAGCAGCTTGGCACTAGCGGGGGCCTACGAGCAGTACGTC. Translating gives CASSLALAGAYEQYV.

The chain carries TRBV5-8 and TRBJ2-7; 7 nucleotides agree with TRBD2. There are 14 residues in the CDR3. CDR1 SGHTS and CDR2 YDEGEE come from the germline V gene. V dropped 0 bases and J dropped 0; count of bases not matched to a gene: 0. CDR3 bases: TGTGCCAGCAGCTTGGGACTAGCCTCCTACGAGCAGTACGTC. Residues: CASSLGLASYEQYV.

This sequence joins TRBV6-1 and TRBJ2-6; no clear D gene. The CDR3 contains 16 residues. Per the germline V gene, CDR1 is MNHNS and CDR2 is SASEGT. V lost 1 base to trimming and J lost 2 bases, with 9 bases between them. CDR3 nucleotides: TGTGCCAGCAGTGAAGAGGGCCGAACTGGGGCCAACGTCCTGACTTTC. Amino acids: CASSEEGRTGANVLTF.

This rearrangement joins TRBV6-6 to TRBJ1-6; 7 bases are a match to TRBD1. J lost 1 base, V lost 6 bases, and 6 bases had no gene match. This CDR3 is built from 16 residues. Per germline, CDR1 MNHNY and CDR2 SVGAGI (reference sequence). CDR3 nucleotide sequence: TGTGCCAGCAGCATTGACAGGGCGTCCTATAATTCACCCCTCCACTTT. Residues: CASSIDRASYNSPLHF.

The rearrangement uses TRBV7-2 and TRBJ2-3; D unclear. Trimming removed 6 bases at V and 1 base at J, with 14 bases between. The germline V gene encodes CDR1 SGHTA and CDR2 FQGNSA. This CDR3 comprises 15 residues. The CDR3 bases are TGTGCCAGCAGTCTGGAGACGGTAGGCACAGATACGCAGTATTTT. Amino acid sequence: CASSLETVGTDTQYF.

The V call is TRBV7-6, the J call TRBJ1-2, with 7 bases lining up with TRBD1. This CDR3 contains 14 residues. Germline lookup yields CDR1 SGHVS and CDR2 FNYEAQ. The V gene end was trimmed by 1 base and the J gene end by 7 bases; junction bases not matched to a gene: 6. The CDR3 protein is CASSLGQGLGGYTF. The CDR3 nucleotides are TGTGCCAGCAGCTTAGGACAGGGACTTGGTGGCTACACCTTC.

This chain joins TRBV27 and TRBJ1-1; no reliable D call. CDR3 length: 14 residues. The V and J ends lost 5 bases and 0 bases respectively, with 10 bases between them. The germline CDR1 and CDR2 sequences are MNHEY and SMNVEV (reference sequence). The CDR3 DNA sequence: TGTGCCAGCAGTCTTGGAGGCATGAACACTGAAGCTTTCTTT. Translating it yields CASSLGGMNTEAFF.